Given below is one T cell receptor (beta chain) in context. This record belongs to a study of blood T cell repertoires in COVID-19. TCRdb keeps only in-frame clones here, not all; method: immunoSEQ multiplex PCR. The profile shows about 120,000 clones, 70% to 80% of them singletons. The TCR sequence derives from a human donor in a cohort sampled during active COVID-19. The sequenced material came from peripheral blood.

The CDR3 protein is CASSPHGEEKQYF. Written as DNA, the CDR3 is TGCGCCAGCAGCCCCCACGGGGAGGAAAAGCAGTACTTC. The V and J genes are TRBV5-1 and TRBJ2-7, with D perhaps matching TRBD2 (6 bases). This CDR3 region has 13 residues. Trimming removed 4 bases at V and 8 bases at J, with 16 bases between. Per germline, CDR1 SGHRS and CDR2 YFSETQ.